The clone carrying this TCR beta chain was seen a few times. Antigen specificity is unknown. All gene names here are mouse names. The CDR3 end lies 4 residues beyond the end of the read and is filled in from the germline J gene. Time point indicated: mouse skin 6 weeks after grafting, around onset of hair loss. The recipient mice had their skin biopsied at grafting and again 3 and 6 weeks later. This specimen belongs to a study of CD8+ T cells in alopecia areata. Germline CDR1 reads NNHNN; CDR2 reads SYGAGS (reference sequence). The CDR3 is 16 amino acids. The junction had 4 bases not matched to a gene; V was cut back by 3 bases and J by 0 bases. RNA extraction was followed by reverse transcription into cDNA, which acted as the sequencing template. TCRdb's table, derived via immunoSEQ multiplex PCR, lists solely in-frame clones and lacks some. This sample has approximately 5,600 clones and no singletons, with approximately 30% in the ten largest.

General observations from the study: Normal skin contains resident alphabeta T cells, and these are also sequenced in scalp samples.

The chain joins TRBV13-2 to TRBJ2-1, with TRBD1 identical over 9 bases. The material sequenced was skin, taken at week 6. This clonotype was sampled from a C3H/HeJ mouse with alopecia areata. The strain is characterized by the MHC haplotype H2-k. This CDR3 reads CASGGGQGNNYAEQFF. The DNA read from the CDR3 is TGTGCCAGCGGTGGGGGACAGGGAAATAACTATGCT.